The source of this T cell receptor (beta chain) is a study of T cell responses to AZD1222 COVID-19 vaccine. Clones were sequenced by immunoSEQ multiplex PCR, and TCRdb holds only the in-frame ones, with some missing. This sample has roughly 100,000 clones; over 85% occur once, and the top ten carry 5%. After removal of 1 base from V and 4 bases from J, the junction contained 4 bases not matched to a gene. This CDR3 has 15 amino acids. Germline CDR1 and CDR2: LNHNV and YYDKDF (reference sequence). The TCR originated in an adult in good health. The input for sequencing was peripheral blood, taken on day 0 of AZD1222 vaccination. J is TRBJ2-1 and V is TRBV15; the match to TRBD1 covers 7 bases. CDR3 amino acids: CATSRGKDRYNEQFF. The CDR3 nucleotides read TGTGCCACCAGCAGAGGGAAGGACAGGTACAATGAGCAGTTCTTC.